The clone carrying this TCR beta chain was observed many times. Trimming cost V 3 bases and J 7 bases, with 11 bases left between them. Germline V gene lookup returns CDR1 SGDLS and CDR2 YYNGEE. The CDR3 is 12 residues long. The sample is drawn from a study of T cells in Graves' hyperthyroidism and ophthalmopathy. TCR beta CDR3 regions were amplified from RNA. Carried out on the TCR CDR3, a first-round RT-PCR used the HTBI primer set. TCRdb re-called the multiplex PCR reads with MiXCR, one entry per CDR3 protein. The table has around 250,000 distinct CDR3 sequences, about 24% seen once; the top ten hold approximately 35%.

Sequencing used blood. This chain joins TRBV9 and TRBJ2-7, with D tentatively TRBD1 (6 bases). The clonotype comes from a woman between 40 and 50 years old with Graves' ophthalmopathy. Here the CDR3 DNA reads TGTGCCAGCAGCGCCGGGACACCAGAGCAGTACTTC. It codes for CASSAGTPEQYF.